Shown below are 10 T cell receptor beta chains from a single sample sequenced in a study of T cell clones after liver transplantation. The method was immunoSEQ multiplex PCR; TCRdb's version includes in-frame clones alone and lacks a portion of them. The sample has tens of thousands of clones; about 70% are singletons. The source material was CD4+ T cells from blood, sampled at the 22-month timepoint. These receptors came from a human patient who received a liver transplant. Some of the T cells may derive from the graft donor.

J is TRBJ2-3 and V is TRBV5-1; TRBD2 might be the D (5 bases). The CDR3 spans 16 residues. Trimming took 0 bases from V and 2 from J, leaving 13 bases between them. Germline loops: CDR1 SGHRS, CDR2 YFSETQ. The CDR3 region has the DNA TGCGCCAGCAGCTTGGCCTATGGACTGGTCACAGATACGCAGTATTTT. It yields the protein CASSLAYGLVTDTQYF.

The chain couples TRBV7-2 to TRBJ1-5; tentatively, D is TRBD1 (5 bases). Trimming pared 2 bases from V and 6 bases from J, leaving 8 bases between. Germline V lookup: CDR1 SGHTA, CDR2 FQGNSA. This CDR3 comprises 13 residues. CDR3 protein: CASSLRGAQPQHF. DNA of the CDR3: TGTGCCAGCAGCTTACGTGGGGCTCAGCCCCAGCATTTT.

The chain has TRBV9 and TRBJ2-3; TRBD1 matches at 7 bases. This CDR3 spans 17 amino acids. Germline CDR1 reads SGDLS; CDR2 reads YYNGEE. Unmatched junction bases numbered 9, after V lost 0 bases and J lost 2 bases. Here the CDR3 DNA reads TGTGCCAGCAGCGTAGCCCCTACCGGGACAGTCACAGATACGCAGTATTTT. It encodes CASSVAPTGTVTDTQYF.

The chain uses TRBV7-9 and TRBJ2-5; D assignment may be TRBD1 or TRBD2 (6 bases each). Germline CDR1 is SEHNR and CDR2 is FQNEAQ (reference sequence). This CDR3 comprises 14 residues. V was pared by 4 bases and J by 6 bases, with 15 bases between. The CDR3 DNA reads TGTGCCAGCAGCTCGTTCACAGGGAGGCAGACCCAGTACTTC. Its protein is CASSSFTGRQTQYF.

The genes are TRBV10-2 and TRBJ2-5; the match to TRBD2 covers 8 bases. The CDR3 loop spans 13 amino acids. V lost 6 bases, J lost 4 bases, and 4 bases stayed unmatched. CDR1 is WSHSY, CDR2 SAAADI, per germline. CDR3 region: CASSGGAGETQYF. The CDR3 region has the DNA TGCGCCAGCAGCGGGGGGGCAGGAGAGACCCAGTACTTC.

This chain joins TRBV11-2 and TRBJ2-3; TRBD2 agrees at 8 bases. Per the germline V gene, CDR1 is SGHAT and CDR2 is FQNNGV. V shed 5 bases, J shed 4 bases, and the junction held 8 bases outside the gene matches. This CDR3 comprises 15 residues. CDR3 sequence: CASSASGGRADTQYF. For the CDR3, the DNA is TGTGCCAGCAGCGCCTCGGGGGGGCGCGCAGATACGCAGTATTTT.

The rearrangement joins TRBV2 to TRBJ2-7, with 12 bases identical to TRBD2. The CDR3 loop spans 17 amino acids. Germline CDR1 is SNHLY and CDR2 is FYNNEI. Trimming took 3 bases from V and 0 from J; bases not matched to a gene: 6. CDR3 sequence reads: CASSEITSGGTSYEQYF. The CDR3 nucleotides are TGTGCCAGCAGTGAGATAACTAGCGGGGGGACCTCCTACGAGCAGTACTTC. The full variable domain, its missing parts supplied by reference TRBV2 and TRBJ2-7, is EPEVTQTPSHQVTQMGQEVILRCVPISNHLYFYWYRQILGQKVEFLVSFYNNEISEKSEIFDDQFSVERPDGSNFTLKIRSTKLEDSAMYFCASSEITSGGTSYEQYFGPGTRLTVT.

The chain recombines TRBV2 with TRBJ1-4; D gene unclear. The CDR3 is made up of 15 amino acids. V was pared by 2 bases and J by 3 bases, with 10 bases between. Germline CDR1 is SNHLY and CDR2 is FYNNEI. CDR3 sequence (DNA): TGTGCCAGCAGTGAAAGGGCAGAGTCTAATGAAAAACTGTTTTTT. This encodes CASSERAESNEKLFF. The full variable domain, in which reference TRBV2 and TRBJ1-4 provide the parts outside the CDR3, is EPEVTQTPSHQVTQMGQEVILRCVPISNHLYFYWYRQILGQKVEFLVSFYNNEISEKSEIFDDQFSVERPDGSNFTLKIRSTKLEDSAMYFCASSERAESNEKLFFGSGTQLSVL.

The chain recombines TRBV7-2 with TRBJ2-7; D may be TRBD1 (5 bases). Germline-derived CDR1 and CDR2 are SGHTA and FQGNSA. This CDR3 comprises 13 residues. The V gene lost 7 bases and the J gene lost 2 bases, with 12 bases spanning the gap. The CDR3 DNA is TGTGCCAGCACCCTGGGGCCGACCTACGAGCAGTACTTC. It is translated as CASTLGPTYEQYF.

The V and J genes are TRBV28 and TRBJ2-2; perhaps TRBD1 as D (5 bases). The ends were cut back, 1 base at V and 0 bases at J, with 15 bases in the middle. CDR3 length equals 18 residues. Germline V CDR1 and CDR2: MDHEN, SYDVKM. This chain's CDR3 is CASSLSDFRQSNTGELFF. CDR3 nucleotide sequence: TGTGCCAGCAGTTTATCCGACTTCAGACAGTCGAACACCGGGGAGCTGTTTTTT.